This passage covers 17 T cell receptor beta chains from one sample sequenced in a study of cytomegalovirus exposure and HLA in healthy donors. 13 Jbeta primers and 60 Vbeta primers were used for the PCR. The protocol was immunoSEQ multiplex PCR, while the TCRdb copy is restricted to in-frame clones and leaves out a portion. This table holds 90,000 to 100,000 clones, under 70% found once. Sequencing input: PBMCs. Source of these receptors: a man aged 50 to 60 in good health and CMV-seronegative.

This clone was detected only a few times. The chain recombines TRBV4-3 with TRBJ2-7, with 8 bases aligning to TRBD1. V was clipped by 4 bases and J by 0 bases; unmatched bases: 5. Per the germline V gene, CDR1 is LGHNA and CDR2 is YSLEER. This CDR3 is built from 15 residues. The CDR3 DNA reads TGCGCCAGCAGCCCGCACAGGGGGAGCTCCTACGAGCAGTACTTC. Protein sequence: CASSPHRGSSYEQYF.

In nucleotides, the CDR3 is TGTGCCATCATGCGGGCTTCCTACGAGCAGTACTTC. It is translated as CAIMRASYEQYF. V gene TRBV10-3 combines with J gene TRBJ2-7; D might be TRBD2 (5 bases). In germline, CDR1 is ENHRY, CDR2 SYGVKD. V gave up 7 bases and J gave up 1 base, with 8 bases separating them. CDR3 size: 12 residues.

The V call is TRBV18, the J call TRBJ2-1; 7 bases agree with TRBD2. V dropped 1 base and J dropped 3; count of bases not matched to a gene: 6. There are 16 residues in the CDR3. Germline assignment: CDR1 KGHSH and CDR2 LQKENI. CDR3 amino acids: CASSPQGGGNYNEQFF. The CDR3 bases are TGTGCCAGCTCACCACAGGGCGGGGGAAACTACAATGAGCAGTTCTTC.

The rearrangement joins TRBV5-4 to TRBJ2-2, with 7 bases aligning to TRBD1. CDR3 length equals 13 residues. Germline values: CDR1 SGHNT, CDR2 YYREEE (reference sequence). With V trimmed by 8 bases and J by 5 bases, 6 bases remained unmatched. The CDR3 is CASRQGGTGELFF. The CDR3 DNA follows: TGTGCCAGTCGACAGGGTGGGACCGGGGAGCTGTTTTTT.

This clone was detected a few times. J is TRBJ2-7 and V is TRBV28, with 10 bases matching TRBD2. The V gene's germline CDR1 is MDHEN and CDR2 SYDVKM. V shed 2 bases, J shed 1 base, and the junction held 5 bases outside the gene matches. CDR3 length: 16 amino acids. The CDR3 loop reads CASSLQLAGLSYEQYF. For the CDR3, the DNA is TGTGCCAGCAGTTTACAACTAGCGGGGTTATCCTACGAGCAGTACTTC.

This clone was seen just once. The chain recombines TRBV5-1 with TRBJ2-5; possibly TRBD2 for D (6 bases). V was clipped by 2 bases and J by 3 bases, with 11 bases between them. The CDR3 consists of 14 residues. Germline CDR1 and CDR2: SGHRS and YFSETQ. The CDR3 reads CASSFGTGEETQYF. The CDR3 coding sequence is TGCGCCAGCAGCTTTGGAACGGGGGAAGAGACCCAGTACTTC.

The CDR3 sequence is CASSYRRDRGEAFF. CDR3 in DNA: TGTGCCAGCAGTTACCGCCGGGACAGGGGTGAAGCTTTCTTT. V gene TRBV6-5 combines with J gene TRBJ1-1; 10 positions agree with TRBD1. The J segment lost 7 bases and the V segment lost 2 bases, leaving 4 bases of the junction unmatched. The CDR3 covers 14 residues. In germline, CDR1 is MNHEY, CDR2 SVGAGI.

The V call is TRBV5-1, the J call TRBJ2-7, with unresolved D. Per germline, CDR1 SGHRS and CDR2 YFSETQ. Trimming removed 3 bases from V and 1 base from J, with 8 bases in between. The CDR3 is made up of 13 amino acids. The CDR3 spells CASSSSQSYEQYF. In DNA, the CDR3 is TGCGCCAGCAGCTCGTCACAGTCCTACGAGCAGTACTTC.

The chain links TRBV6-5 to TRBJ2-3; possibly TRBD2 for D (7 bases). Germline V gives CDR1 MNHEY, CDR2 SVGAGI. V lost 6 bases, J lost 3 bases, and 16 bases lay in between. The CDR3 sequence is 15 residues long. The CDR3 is CASRVWGGGTDTQYF. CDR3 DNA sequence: TGTGCCAGCAGGGTCTGGGGAGGGGGTACAGATACGCAGTATTTT.

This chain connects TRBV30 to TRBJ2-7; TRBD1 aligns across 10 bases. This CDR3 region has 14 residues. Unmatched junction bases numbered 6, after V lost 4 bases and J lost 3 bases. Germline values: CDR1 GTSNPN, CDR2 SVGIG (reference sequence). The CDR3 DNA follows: TGTGCCTGGAACGGACAGGGGGAATGCTACGAGCAGTACTTC. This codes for CAWNGQGECYEQYF.

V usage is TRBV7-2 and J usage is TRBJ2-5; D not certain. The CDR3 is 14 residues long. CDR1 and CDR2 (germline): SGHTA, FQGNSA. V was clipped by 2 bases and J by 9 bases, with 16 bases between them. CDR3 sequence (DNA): TGTGCCAGCAGCTTAAACTCGCACAGTTGGGCCCAGTACTTC. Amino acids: CASSLNSHSWAQYF. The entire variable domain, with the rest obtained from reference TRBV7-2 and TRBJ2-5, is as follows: GAGVSQSPSNKVTEKGKDVELRCDPISGHTALYWYRQSLGQGLEFLIYFQGNSAPDKSGLPSDRFSAERTGGSVSTLTIQRTQQEDSAVYLCASSLNSHSWAQYFGPGTRLLVL.

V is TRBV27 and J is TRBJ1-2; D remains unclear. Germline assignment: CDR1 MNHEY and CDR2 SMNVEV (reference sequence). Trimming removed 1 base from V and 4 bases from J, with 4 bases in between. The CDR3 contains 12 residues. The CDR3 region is CASSLYGYGYTF. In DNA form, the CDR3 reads TGTGCCAGCAGTTTATACGGCTATGGCTACACCTTC.

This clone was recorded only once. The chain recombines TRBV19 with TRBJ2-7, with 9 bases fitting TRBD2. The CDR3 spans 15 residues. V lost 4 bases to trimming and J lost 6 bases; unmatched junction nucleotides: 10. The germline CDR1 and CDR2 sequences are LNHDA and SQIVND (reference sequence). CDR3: CASSKVAGEDGEQYF. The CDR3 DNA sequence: TGTGCCAGTAGTAAAGTAGCGGGAGAGGATGGCGAGCAGTACTTC.

The CDR3 is CASSPQRQGGGETQYF. CDR3 in DNA: TGTGCCAGCAGCCCACAGAGACAGGGGGGTGGAGAGACCCAGTACTTC. The gene calls are TRBV28 and TRBJ2-5; 9 bases map to TRBD1. V trimming: 6 bases; J trimming: 4 bases; junction bases outside the gene matches: 12. Germline CDR1 MDHEN, CDR2 SYDVKM. This CDR3 has 16 residues.

CDR3 bases: TGTGCCATCAGTGAGGGACAGGGGGACGAGCAGCCCCAGCATTTT. Protein: CAISEGQGDEQPQHF. The chain couples TRBV10-3 to TRBJ1-5; TRBD1 agrees at 10 bases. CDR1 and CDR2 (germline): ENHRY, SYGVKD. The length of the CDR3 is 15 residues. V was clipped by 2 bases and J by 7 bases; unmatched bases: 5.

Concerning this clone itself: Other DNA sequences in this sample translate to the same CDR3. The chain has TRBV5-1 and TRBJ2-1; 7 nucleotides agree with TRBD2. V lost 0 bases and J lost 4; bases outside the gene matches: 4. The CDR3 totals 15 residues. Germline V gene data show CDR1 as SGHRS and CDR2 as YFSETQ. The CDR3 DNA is TGCGCCAGCAGCTTGGGTGGCGGGAGTTACAATGAGCAGTTCTTC. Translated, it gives CASSLGGGSYNEQFF.

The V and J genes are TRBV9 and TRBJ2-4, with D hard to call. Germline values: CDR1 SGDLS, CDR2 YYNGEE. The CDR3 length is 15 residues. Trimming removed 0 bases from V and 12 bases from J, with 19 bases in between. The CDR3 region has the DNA TGTGCCAGCAGCGTAGATGGAGAACCGTACCGTAATCAGTACTTC. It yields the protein CASSVDGEPYRNQYF.